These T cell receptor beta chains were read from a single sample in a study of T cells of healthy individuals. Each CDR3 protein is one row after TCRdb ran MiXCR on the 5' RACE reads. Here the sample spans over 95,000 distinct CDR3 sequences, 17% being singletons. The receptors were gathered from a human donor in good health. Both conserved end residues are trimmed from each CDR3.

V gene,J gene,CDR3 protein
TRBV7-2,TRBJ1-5,ASSLDRSSNQPQH
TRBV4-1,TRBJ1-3,ASSTSLGSGNTIY
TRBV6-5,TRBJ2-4,ASSRGEAIAKNIQY
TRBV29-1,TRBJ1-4,SGKAGRELF
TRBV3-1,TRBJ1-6,ASSQEGSPLH
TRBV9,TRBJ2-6,ASSGAGVAGANVLT
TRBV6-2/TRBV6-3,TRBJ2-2,AVGRPNTGELF
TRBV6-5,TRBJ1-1,ASSPRTGKEAF
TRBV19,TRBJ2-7,ASRGSEGEQY
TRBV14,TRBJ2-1,ASSPMGSYNEQF
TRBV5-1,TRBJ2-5,ASSLDGVTSAETQY
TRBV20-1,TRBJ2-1,SASLAGGESRSYNEQF
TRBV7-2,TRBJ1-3,ASSPAGPGNTIY
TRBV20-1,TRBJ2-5,SARGRAGPQKTQY
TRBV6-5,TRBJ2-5,ASSSEGTGGETQY
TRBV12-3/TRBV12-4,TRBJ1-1,ASRPNSVNTEAF
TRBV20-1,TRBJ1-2,SARDQLNYGYT
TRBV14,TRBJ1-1,ASSQGWGAETEAF
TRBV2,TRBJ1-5,ASSVQQGHQPQH
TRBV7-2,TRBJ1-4,ASSPRRGGEKLF
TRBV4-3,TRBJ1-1,ASSQRGRDTEAF
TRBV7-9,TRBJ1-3,ASSPSGASSGNTIY